The T cell receptor (beta chain) under discussion was sequenced for a study of control samples from healthy donors and cancer patients. The V and J ends lost 4 bases and 4 bases, in that order; junction bases with no gene match: 17. Germline V gene sequence: CDR1 LNHDA, CDR2 SQIVND (reference sequence). The CDR3 has 18 residues. Only in-frame clones appear in the TCRdb table, and some are missing; sequencing was by immunoSEQ multiplex PCR. The sample records 120,000 or so clones, around 87% being singletons. The sequenced sample was PBMCs. The sequence came from a woman aged 55 to 70 with lung cancer. The chain employs TRBV19 and TRBJ2-5, with 8 positions matching TRBD2. The CDR3, as DNA: TGTGCCAGTAGTACCCCGCAGGAGCGCGGGGGGCCTAGAGAGACCCAGTACTTC. It specifies CASSTPQERGGPRETQYF.